Each of the 4 T cell receptor beta chains below was sequenced from the same sample in a study of blood T cell repertoires in COVID-19. This table comes from immunoSEQ multiplex PCR, and its TCRdb copy is limited to in-frame clones, with some not included. Among 160,000 or so clones listed, approximately 81% were seen once. Sequenced: PBMCs or T cells enriched from blood (not recorded which). The receptors were sampled from a woman aged 40 to 49 with acute COVID-19.

V is TRBV7-2 and J is TRBJ2-1, with D possibly matching TRBD2 (5 bases). The CDR3 runs 19 residues. Trimming cost V 0 bases and J 0 bases, with 18 bases left between them. The germline CDR1 and CDR2 sequences are SGHTA and FQGNSA. In DNA form, the CDR3 reads TGTGCCAGCAGCTTAGCAGTCGGGCGGCGGGTTCCCTCCTACAATGAGCAGTTCTTC. Translation: CASSLAVGRRVPSYNEQFF.

The J gene is TRBJ1-1, the V gene TRBV25-1, with TRBD1 as a possible D gene (6 bases). Germline lookup yields CDR1 MGHDK and CDR2 SYGVNS. Trimming removed 2 bases from V and 0 bases from J, with 10 bases in between. The CDR3 is 15 amino acids. The CDR3 region is CASSEGQTMNTEAFF. CDR3 in DNA: TGTGCCAGCAGTGAAGGACAGACGATGAACACTGAAGCTTTCTTT. The full variable domain, completed using reference TRBV25-1 and TRBJ1-1, is EADIYQTPRYLVIGTGKKITLECSQTMGHDKMYWYQQDPGMELHLIHYSYGVNSTEKGDLSSESTVSRIRTEHFPLTLESARPSHTSQYLCASSEGQTMNTEAFFGQGTRLTVV.

This chain joins TRBV11-2 and TRBJ1-1; no firm D call. This CDR3 is 13 amino acids long. Per germline, CDR1 SGHAT and CDR2 FQNNGV. Trimming took 2 bases from V and 3 from J, leaving 7 bases between them. In nucleotides, the CDR3 is TGTGCCAGCAGCTTAAGGAGCCACACTGAAGCTTTCTTT. Amino acids: CASSLRSHTEAFF.

As DNA, the CDR3 is TGTGCCAGCAGTGACACCCCGGGAGGCTACACCTTC. It yields the protein CASSDTPGGYTF. The chain employs TRBV2 and TRBJ1-2; D gene uncertain. The V gene's germline CDR1 is SNHLY and CDR2 FYNNEI. This CDR3 region has 12 residues. V gave up 3 bases and J gave up 8 bases, with 10 bases separating them.